Each of the 13 T cell receptor beta chains below was sequenced from the same sample in a study of shared clonotypes between healthy human individuals. This table comes from immunoSEQ multiplex PCR, and its TCRdb copy is limited to in-frame clones, with some not included. The sample contains about 2.3 million clones, 85% to 95% of which appear only once. Sequenced: naive CD4+ T cells from PBMCs. Indicated subset: CD45RA+ positively selected. The receptors derive from a man in his late teens or twenties in good health. Some clones in this sample may be carry-over from other donors' samples.

J is TRBJ1-3 and V is TRBV10-3; 7 nucleotides match TRBD1. The trim removed 10 bases at V and 4 bases at J, leaving 7 bases unmatched. Germline loops: CDR1 ENHRY, CDR2 SYGVKD. The CDR3 length is 13 residues. This CDR3 is CATMDRIGNTIYF. CDR3 DNA sequence: TGTGCCACCATGGACAGGATCGGAAACACCATATATTTT.

This chain uses TRBV7-9 with TRBJ2-7, with 7 nucleotides matching TRBD2. Germline V gives CDR1 SEHNR, CDR2 FQNEAQ (reference sequence). The CDR3 runs to 16 residues. After removal of 1 base from V and 1 base from J, the junction contained 7 bases not matched to a gene. CDR3 sequence reads: CASSLEGRERSYEQYF. The CDR3 region has the DNA TGTGCCAGCAGCTTAGAGGGGCGGGAGCGATCCTACGAGCAGTACTTC.

The DNA for the CDR3 is TGTGCCAGCGGGGATCGCGGGAGATTAATGGGAAATGAGCAGTTCTTC. This codes for CASGDRGRLMGNEQFF. The gene calls are TRBV27 and TRBJ2-1; the match to TRBD2 covers 7 bases. This CDR3 is 16 amino acids long. After removal of 8 bases from V and 7 bases from J, the junction contained 17 bases not matched to a gene. From germline, CDR1 is MNHEY and CDR2 SMNVEV (reference sequence).

The gene calls are TRBV9 and TRBJ2-1; possibly TRBD2 for D (5 bases). Germline V gene lookup returns CDR1 SGDLS and CDR2 YYNGEE. CDR3 length: 16 amino acids. V lost 1 base, J lost 1 base, and 12 bases lay in between. CDR3 sequence reads: CASSVFSLASYNEQFF. CDR3 coding DNA: TGTGCCAGCAGCGTATTTTCGCTAGCTTCCTACAATGAGCAGTTCTTC.

This chain uses TRBV13 with TRBJ1-2, with 9 bases matching TRBD1. The CDR3 runs to 16 residues. CDR1 PRHDT and CDR2 FYEKMQ come from the germline V gene (reference sequence). The V gene end was trimmed by 5 bases and the J gene end by 1 base; junction bases not matched to a gene: 8. DNA for the CDR3: TGTGCCAGCAGCCCCGCGGGACAGGGAATTAACTATGGCTACACCTTC. Translated: CASSPAGQGINYGYTF.

Only one count was recorded for this clone. The chain recombines TRBV10-2 with TRBJ1-1, with D tentatively TRBD1 (6 bases). The germline V gene has CDR1 WSHSY and CDR2 SAAADI. The V and J ends lost 8 bases and 3 bases respectively, with 16 bases between them. The CDR3 is made up of 14 amino acids. CDR3 loop: CASGRDRIYTEAFF. The CDR3 nucleotides read TGCGCCAGCGGACGAGACAGGATCTACACTGAAGCTTTCTTT.

This clone has a single count. The chain is built from TRBV5-1 and TRBJ2-7; 12 positions match TRBD2. The V and J ends lost 0 bases and 5 bases, in that order; junction bases with no gene match: 3. The V gene's germline CDR1 is SGHRS and CDR2 YFSETQ. This CDR3 has 15 amino acids. For the CDR3, the DNA is TGCGCCAGCAGCTTGGTAGGACTAGCGGGGAACGAGCAGTACTTC. Translation gives CASSLVGLAGNEQYF.

The chain employs TRBV7-8 and TRBJ2-1; the D is unclear. The V end lost 2 bases, the J end lost 0 bases, and 11 bases lay between the germline ends. Germline V gene lookup returns CDR1 SGHVS and CDR2 FQNEAQ. The CDR3 spans 16 residues. The CDR3 sequence: CASSLLAVFSYNEQFF. Written as DNA, the CDR3 is TGTGCCAGCAGCTTACTCGCGGTCTTCTCCTACAATGAGCAGTTCTTC.

The chain couples TRBV12-5 to TRBJ2-1; TRBD1 matches at 12 bases. Trimming took 5 bases from V and 7 from J; bases not matched to a gene: 6. The CDR3 totals 15 residues. CDR1 is LGHNT and CDR2 is FRNRAP in the germline V gene. CDR3 in amino acids: CASGPGQGAANEQFF. The CDR3 DNA is TGTGCTAGTGGTCCGGGACAGGGGGCTGCAAATGAGCAGTTCTTC.

Only one count was recorded for this clone. The chain uses TRBV28 and TRBJ1-1; perhaps TRBD1 as D (6 bases). Germline CDR1 and CDR2: MDHEN and SYDVKM. Trimming cost V 2 bases and J 4 bases, with 11 bases left between them. CDR3 length equals 14 residues. In DNA, the CDR3 is TGTGCCAGCAGTTTAAGTTTCAGGGGCACTGAAGCTTTCTTT. The encoded protein is CASSLSFRGTEAFF.

The gene calls are TRBV2 and TRBJ2-7; 8 bases align to TRBD1. Losses at the gene ends were 5 bases for V and 4 bases for J; bases not matched to a gene: 7. Per germline, CDR1 SNHLY and CDR2 FYNNEI. This CDR3 is 14 amino acids long. This CDR3 reads CASSRTTGAYEQYF. The CDR3 region has the DNA TGTGCCAGCAGTCGAACGACAGGGGCATACGAGCAGTACTTC.

This rearrangement joins TRBV5-1 to TRBJ2-2; no reliable D call. CDR1 is SGHRS, CDR2 YFSETQ, per germline. CDR3 size: 13 residues. Trimming removed 5 bases from V and 3 bases from J, with 8 bases in between. CDR3 DNA sequence: TGCGCCAGCAGATGGGGTGACACCGGGGAGCTGTTTTTT. It specifies CASRWGDTGELFF.

The chain couples TRBV18 to TRBJ2-1, with a tentative D call TRBD1 (6 bases). Germline lookup yields CDR1 KGHSH and CDR2 LQKENI. V lost 2 bases and J lost 0, with 8 bases in between. The CDR3 covers 15 residues. CDR3 nucleotide sequence: TGTGCCAGCTCACCATACAGGGTCTCCTACAATGAGCAGTTCTTC. Its translation: CASSPYRVSYNEQFF.